Listed here are 32 T cell receptor beta chains from one sample, sequenced in a study of shared clonotypes between healthy human individuals. Clones were read by immunoSEQ multiplex PCR, and TCRdb kept only the in-frame ones, dropping some. The sample carries 1.5 million to 2.5 million clones, 85% to 95% recorded once. CD45RO-negative, CCR7-selected cells formed the naive CD8 fraction, which excluded terminally differentiated effector memory CD45RA+ cells. The sequencing input was naive CD8+ T cells sorted from blood. These receptors came from a young man in good health.

The genes are TRBV27 and TRBJ1-3, with no clear D. The CDR3 runs 13 residues. Trimming stripped 5 bases from V and 4 bases from J, with 9 bases between. Per the germline V gene, CDR1 is MNHEY and CDR2 is SMNVEV (reference sequence). The CDR3 sequence is CASSALSGNTIYF. The CDR3 DNA reads as TGTGCCAGCAGTGCATTATCAGGAAACACCATATATTTT.

This clone has just one count. Its ends do not fully match the called genes, so a read error is possible. CDR3 nucleotide sequence: TGCGCCAGCAGCCTTCACCGGGACAGAAGGAGCTTT. This encodes CASSLHRDRRSF. This chain joins TRBV4-1 and TRBJ1-1; 7 bases are shared with TRBD1. Germline loops: CDR1 MGHRA, CDR2 YSYEKL. This CDR3 is built from 12 residues.

The V call is TRBV5-6, the J call TRBJ2-3; D ambiguous. Trimming removed 4 bases from V and 1 base from J, with 7 bases in between. The CDR3 covers 13 residues. Germline V gives CDR1 SGHDT, CDR2 YYEEEE. In DNA form, the CDR3 reads TGTGCCAGCAGCCCCCGGCGCACAGATACGCAGTATTTT. Its protein is CASSPRRTDTQYF.

This sequence joins TRBV7-9 and TRBJ2-7; 10 bases are a match to TRBD2. This CDR3 has 15 amino acids. Per the germline V gene, CDR1 is SEHNR and CDR2 is FQNEAQ (reference sequence). Unmatched junction bases numbered 3, after V lost 1 base and J lost 3 bases. As DNA, the CDR3 is TGTGCCAGCAGCTTAGGTCTAGCGGGAGTCTACGAGCAGTACTTC. It encodes CASSLGLAGVYEQYF.

This sequence joins TRBV7-9 and TRBJ2-7; D unresolved. Germline CDR1 reads SEHNR; CDR2 reads FQNEAQ (reference sequence). The CDR3 is 12 amino acids. Deletions cut 2 bases from V and 4 bases from J, with 6 bases between. CDR3 nucleotides: TGTGCCAGCAGCTTAATCGTGTACGAGCAGTACTTC. Translation gives CASSLIVYEQYF.

The chain has TRBV7-9 and TRBJ2-3; D remains ambiguous. Germline V gene sequence: CDR1 SEHNR, CDR2 FQNEAQ (reference sequence). CDR3 length: 14 residues. Trimming cost V 6 bases and J 2 bases, with 12 bases left between them. The CDR3 loop is CASREHGNTDTQYF. The CDR3 coding sequence is TGTGCCAGCAGAGAACACGGTAACACAGATACGCAGTATTTT.

The chain combines TRBV11-1 with TRBJ2-7; unclear D gene. The V end was cut by 5 bases, the J end by 4 bases, with 12 bases between. CDR1 is SGHAT, CDR2 FQDESV, per germline (reference sequence). This CDR3 has 13 residues. In DNA, the CDR3 is TGTGCCAGCAGCCACGGTCCCGGATACGAGCAGTACTTC. The encoded protein is CASSHGPGYEQYF.

This clone was found once. The gene calls are TRBV10-2 and TRBJ2-7, with D perhaps being TRBD1 or TRBD2 (5 bases each). From germline, CDR1 is WSHSY and CDR2 SAAADI. The germline V and J ends were trimmed by 8 bases and 0 bases, with 11 bases remaining between them. The CDR3 is 13 amino acids. CDR3 sequence: CASGTRGSYEQYF. In DNA form, the CDR3 reads TGCGCCAGCGGGACCCGAGGCTCCTACGAGCAGTACTTC.

This clone was picked up one time. The chain uses TRBV7-9 and TRBJ2-6; a weak D match, TRBD2 (7 bases). CDR3 length: 16 residues. Per germline, CDR1 SEHNR and CDR2 FQNEAQ (reference sequence). V lost 5 bases and J lost 3, with 14 bases in between. The CDR3 DNA reads TGTGCCAGCAGCCCCCCGGGGGGCTTTGGGGCCAACGTCCTGACTTTC. Protein sequence: CASSPPGGFGANVLTF.

The rearrangement joins TRBV10-2 to TRBJ1-3; D is undetermined. This CDR3 spans 11 amino acids. Trimming stripped 5 bases from V and 2 bases from J, with 1 base between. CDR1 and CDR2 (germline): WSHSY, SAAADI. The CDR3 spells CASSPGNTIYF. CDR3 nucleotides: TGCGCCAGCAGTCCTGGAAACACCATATATTTT.

The CDR3 here is CATGRGDYNEQFF. CDR3 DNA: TGTGCCACGGGAAGGGGAGACTACAATGAGCAGTTCTTC. The chain has TRBV15 and TRBJ2-1; D might be TRBD1 or TRBD2, each matching 5 bases. This CDR3 contains 13 residues. The germline V gene encodes CDR1 LNHNV and CDR2 YYDKDF (reference sequence). The V gene lost 9 bases and the J gene lost 3 bases, with 12 bases spanning the gap.

The V call is TRBV9, the J call TRBJ2-4; TRBD2 agrees at 12 bases. This CDR3 is 14 amino acids long. V gave up 3 bases and J gave up 9 bases; unmatched junction bases: 4. Germline V lookup: CDR1 SGDLS, CDR2 YYNGEE. The CDR3 DNA is TGTGCCAGCAGCGGACTAGCGGGGGAGGGCATTCAGTACTTC. Translation gives CASSGLAGEGIQYF.

V is TRBV5-5 and J is TRBJ2-7; 11 bases match TRBD2. Germline V CDR1 and CDR2: SGHKS, YYEKEE (reference sequence). The CDR3 extends over 15 amino acids. The ends lost 4 bases at V and 2 bases at J; junction bases unmatched: 5. The CDR3 reads CASSLGTSGPYEQYF. DNA of the CDR3: TGTGCCAGCAGCCTCGGGACTAGCGGACCCTACGAGCAGTACTTC.

The V and J genes are TRBV7-9 and TRBJ2-3; 12 bases map to TRBD2. Germline-derived CDR1 and CDR2 are SEHNR and FQNEAQ (reference sequence). The CDR3 covers 16 residues. V gave up 5 bases and J gave up 2 bases; unmatched junction bases: 5. This CDR3 reads CASSRLAGGHTDTQYF. The CDR3, as DNA: TGTGCCAGCAGCCGGCTAGCGGGGGGGCACACAGATACGCAGTATTTT. The full variable domain, in which reference TRBV7-9 and TRBJ2-3 provide the parts outside the CDR3, is DTGVSQNPRHKITKRGQNVTFRCDPISEHNRLYWYRQTLGQGPEFLTYFQNEAQLEKSRLLSDRFSAERPKGSFSTLEIQRTEQGDSAMYLCASSRLAGGHTDTQYFGPGTRLTVL.

As regards this clone: The sample carries other DNA sequences with the same CDR3. The V and J genes are TRBV6-5 and TRBJ2-7, with 12 bases aligning to TRBD1. The CDR3 extends over 14 amino acids. Germline assignment: CDR1 MNHEY and CDR2 SVGAGI. V gave up 2 bases and J gave up 5 bases; unmatched junction bases: 1. CDR3 in DNA: TGTGCCAGCAGTTACGGGACAGGGGGCCACGAGCAGTACTTC. Residues: CASSYGTGGHEQYF.

Notes on this clone: This CDR3 is also generated by other DNA sequences in the sample. The chain combines TRBV19 with TRBJ1-2; 8 bases match TRBD1. The junction had 9 bases not matched to a gene; V was cut back by 5 bases and J by 7 bases. This CDR3 is 14 amino acids long. Germline V gives CDR1 LNHDA, CDR2 SQIVND (reference sequence). For the CDR3, the DNA is TGTGCCAGTAGTTCCGGAACAGGGGGAAGTGGCTACACCTTC. As protein: CASSSGTGGSGYTF.

This rearrangement joins TRBV19 to TRBJ2-4; the match to TRBD2 covers 8 bases. V dropped 2 bases and J dropped 5; count of bases not matched to a gene: 5. The CDR3 runs 15 residues. CDR1 LNHDA and CDR2 SQIVND come from the germline V gene (reference sequence). CDR3: CASSISGSPQNIQYF. In nucleotides, the CDR3 is TGTGCCAGTAGTATAAGCGGGAGTCCCCAAAACATTCAGTACTTC.

The CDR3 DNA sequence: TGCAGCGTTGGAGGCGGGACAGGGGGTACTAACTATGGCTACACCTTC. Encoded protein: CSVGGGTGGTNYGYTF. V gene TRBV29-1 combines with J gene TRBJ1-2; 11 positions match TRBD1. Germline assignment: CDR1 SQVTM and CDR2 ANQGSEA. V lost 4 bases to trimming and J lost 0 bases; unmatched junction nucleotides: 7. The CDR3 sequence is 16 residues long.

The chain joins TRBV30 to TRBJ2-5; a possible D gene is TRBD1 (6 bases). CDR3 length equals 15 residues. Per the germline V gene, CDR1 is GTSNPN and CDR2 is SVGIG (reference sequence). V lost 5 bases, J lost 2 bases, and 18 bases lay in between. CDR3 nucleotides: TGTGCCTGGGACATTCCCTTAGGACAGCAAGAGACCCAGTACTTC. This gives the protein CAWDIPLGQQETQYF.

The chain couples TRBV25-1 to TRBJ1-1, with 7 bases matching TRBD1. This CDR3 spans 14 amino acids. Germline V CDR1 and CDR2: MGHDK, SYGVNS. V trimming: 6 bases; J trimming: 5 bases; junction bases outside the gene matches: 9. CDR3 loop: CASRSTGQRTEAFF. The CDR3, as DNA: TGTGCCAGCAGATCGACAGGGCAAAGGACTGAAGCTTTCTTT. The entire variable domain, with the rest obtained from reference TRBV25-1 and TRBJ1-1, is as follows: EADIYQTPRYLVIGTGKKITLECSQTMGHDKMYWYQQDPGMELHLIHYSYGVNSTEKGDLSSESTVSRIRTEHFPLTLESARPSHTSQYLCASRSTGQRTEAFFGQGTRLTVV.

Details on this clone: Germline is not matched at one junction end, which may reflect a read error. The rearrangement uses TRBV15 and TRBJ2-5; D uncertain. Germline V gives CDR1 LNHNV, CDR2 YYDKDF (reference sequence). The CDR3 has 16 amino acids. In nucleotides, the CDR3 is TGTGCCACCAGCCGAGAGCCACGTCCATACCAAGAGACCCAGTACTTC. Protein: CATSREPRPYQETQYF.

The rearrangement uses TRBV5-1 and TRBJ2-3; 9 positions match TRBD2. The CDR3 loop spans 17 amino acids. Trimming took 1 base from V and 5 from J; bases not matched to a gene: 11. Germline CDR1 reads SGHRS; CDR2 reads YFSETQ. CDR3 in amino acids: CASSLLGVAGEQDTQYF. In nucleotides, the CDR3 is TGCGCCAGCAGCTTGCTGGGGGTAGCGGGAGAACAAGATACGCAGTATTTT.

The V gene is TRBV7-9, the J gene TRBJ2-1, with D perhaps TRBD2 (5 bases). CDR1 and CDR2 (germline): SEHNR, FQNEAQ (reference sequence). Trimming removed 5 bases at V and 0 bases at J, with 17 bases between. There are 17 residues in the CDR3. CDR3 in amino acids: CASSKTYGDSSYNEQFF. In DNA, the CDR3 is TGTGCCAGCAGCAAGACCTACGGGGATAGCTCCTACAATGAGCAGTTCTTC.

V usage is TRBV5-6 and J usage is TRBJ1-2, with 9 positions matching TRBD1. Per germline, CDR1 SGHDT and CDR2 YYEEEE. The CDR3 is made up of 14 amino acids. The V gene end was trimmed by 4 bases and the J gene end by 8 bases; junction bases not matched to a gene: 9. The CDR3 is CASSIRGTGLGYTF. The DNA for the CDR3 is TGTGCCAGCAGCATCCGTGGGACAGGGTTGGGCTACACCTTC. Complete variable domain (other parts from reference TRBV5-6 and TRBJ1-2): DAGVTQSPTHLIKTRGQQVTLRCSPKSGHDTVSWYQQALGQGPQFIFQYYEEEERQRGNFPDRFSGHQFPNYSSELNVNALLLGDSALYLCASSIRGTGLGYTFGSGTRLTVV.

The gene calls are TRBV27 and TRBJ2-1; D is tentatively TRBD1 or TRBD2 (5 bases each). Germline loops: CDR1 MNHEY, CDR2 SMNVEV (reference sequence). The length of the CDR3 is 13 residues. Trimming took 0 bases from V and 7 from J, leaving 7 bases between them. The CDR3 coding sequence is TGTGCCAGCAGTTTATCGGGGGAGAATGAGCAGTTCTTC. Encoded protein: CASSLSGENEQFF.

This clone has a single count. The V gene is TRBV2, the J gene TRBJ2-5; possibly TRBD1 for D (5 bases). The CDR3 extends over 14 amino acids. V lost 6 bases, J lost 0 bases, and 11 bases lay in between. Germline CDR1 SNHLY, CDR2 FYNNEI. The CDR3 region is CASRGRAYQETQYF. In DNA form, the CDR3 reads TGTGCCAGCAGAGGCAGGGCGTACCAAGAGACCCAGTACTTC.

This chain connects TRBV13 to TRBJ2-5; no reliable D call. The CDR3 loop spans 11 amino acids. Between the trimmed V and J ends, which lost 5 bases and 0 bases, there was a span of 1 base. CDR1 is PRHDT, CDR2 FYEKMQ, per germline (reference sequence). In nucleotides, the CDR3 is TGTGCCAGCAGCGACCAAGAGACCCAGTACTTC. Translation: CASSDQETQYF.

The table lists this clone with a count of one. This chain links TRBV4-3 with TRBJ2-3, with a possible D match to TRBD2 (6 bases). Trimming left V 0 bases short and J 0 bases short, with 16 bases between. CDR3 length: 18 residues. CDR1 and CDR2 from the germline V gene are LGHNA and YSLEER. The CDR3 loop reads CASSQERMTRLSTDTQYF. In DNA, the CDR3 is TGCGCCAGCAGCCAAGAACGAATGACTAGACTAAGCACAGATACGCAGTATTTT.

V is TRBV5-4 and J is TRBJ2-1, with D maybe TRBD2 (6 bases). Trimming removed 0 bases at V and 8 bases at J, with 15 bases between. CDR3 size: 15 residues. The germline gives CDR1 SGHNT, CDR2 YYREEE (reference sequence). The CDR3 nucleotides read TGTGCCAGCAGCTTGGAGGGGACTTTGGGCCATGAGCAGTTCTTC. Protein: CASSLEGTLGHEQFF.

The chain combines TRBV6-5 with TRBJ1-3, with 7 bases matching TRBD1. Germline lookup yields CDR1 MNHEY and CDR2 SVGAGI. The V gene end was trimmed by 5 bases and the J gene end by 0 bases; junction bases not matched to a gene: 4. The CDR3 loop spans 15 amino acids. The CDR3 sequence: CASSPQGFSGNTIYF. CDR3 DNA sequence: TGTGCCAGCAGTCCACAGGGGTTCTCTGGAAACACCATATATTTT.

The chain joins TRBV15 to TRBJ2-7, with 12 bases lining up with TRBD2. The CDR3 consists of 16 residues. CDR1 is LNHNV and CDR2 is YYDKDF in the germline V gene (reference sequence). Losses at the gene ends were 5 bases for V and 2 bases for J; bases not matched to a gene: 7. The CDR3 loop reads CATSGRGLAGTYEQYF. In DNA, the CDR3 is TGTGCCACCAGCGGCCGAGGACTAGCGGGGACCTACGAGCAGTACTTC.

V and J are TRBV4-1 and TRBJ2-2; no firm D call. Trimming shortened V by 5 bases and J by 2 bases, and 9 bases separated the two germline ends. CDR1 and CDR2 from the germline V gene are MGHRA and YSYEKL. The CDR3 spans 14 residues. This CDR3 is CASSSGPNTGELFF. For the CDR3, the DNA is TGCGCCAGCAGCTCCGGGCCCAACACCGGGGAGCTGTTTTTT.